These 9 T cell receptor beta chains were all obtained from the same sample, sequenced in a study of cytomegalovirus exposure and HLA in healthy donors (dated by TCRdb to 2016 to 2017). Libraries came from the immunoSEQ multiplex PCR assay. For the multiplex PCR, a mixture combining 60 forward primers for TCR Vbeta segments and 13 reverse primers for TCR Jbeta segments was used. In TCRdb, the immuneACCESS table is reduced to in-frame sequences with V and J assigned. These tables do not hold every clone; where another copy was compared, an unresolved V gene accounts for under half, and the others remain unexplained. Recorded for this sample are 150,000 to 200,000 clones; approximately 85% of them occurred a single time. The ten largest clonotypes hold 2% to 2.5% of the sample. The sequenced sample was PBMCs. The source is a woman aged 45-65 years in good health and CMV-seronegative.

This clone turned up a few times. V gene TRBV11-3 combines with J gene TRBJ2-7; D might be TRBD1 (5 bases). V shed 2 bases and J shed 4 bases, with 6 bases lying between them. The CDR3 totals 12 residues. In germline, CDR1 is SGHNT, CDR2 YENEEA. CDR3 sequence reads: CASSLPGYEQYF. CDR3 DNA sequence: TGTGCCAGCAGCTTACCAGGGTACGAGCAGTACTTC.

The rearrangement joins TRBV7-9 to TRBJ2-7; TRBD2 matches at 8 bases. The CDR3 sequence is 16 residues long. Germline loops: CDR1 SEHNR, CDR2 FQNEAQ (reference sequence). The V and J ends lost 5 bases and 0 bases, in that order; junction bases with no gene match: 9. The CDR3, as DNA: TGTGCCAGCAGCCGATTCGGCACTAGCGGCTCCTACGAGCAGTACTTC. The encoded protein is CASSRFGTSGSYEQYF.

CDR3 in DNA: TGTGCCAGTAGTAGGACAGATTACAATGAGCAGTTCTTC. Protein: CASSRTDYNEQFF. The V and J genes are TRBV19 and TRBJ2-1; a weak D match, TRBD1 (6 bases). This CDR3 region has 13 residues. Looked up from germline, CDR1 is LNHDA and CDR2 is SQIVND (reference sequence). The V and J ends lost 4 bases and 4 bases respectively, with 8 bases between them. The complete variable domain, with remaining parts taken from reference TRBV19 and TRBJ2-1, reads DGGITQSPKYLFRKEGQNVTLSCEQNLNHDAMYWYRQDPGQGLRLIYYSQIVNDFQKGDIAEGYSVSREKKESFPLTVTSAQKNPTAFYLCASSRTDYNEQFFGPGTRLTVL.

The chain employs TRBV7-8 and TRBJ2-1; 7 bases align to TRBD2. CDR3 length: 17 amino acids. In germline, CDR1 is SGHVS, CDR2 FQNEAQ. Trimming at V came to 2 bases and at J to 5 bases, leaving 12 bases not matched to a gene. CDR3 protein: CASSLSGRGDKDNEQFF. The CDR3 DNA is TGTGCCAGCAGCTTAAGTGGCCGGGGGGATAAGGACAATGAGCAGTTCTTC.

This clone is a singleton in its sample. This chain links TRBV7-9 with TRBJ2-7; 11 nucleotides agree with TRBD2. Germline CDR1 SEHNR, CDR2 FQNEAQ (reference sequence). This CDR3 comprises 16 residues. V shed 5 bases and J 2 bases; nucleotides not matched to a gene: 8. CDR3 residues: CASSQMGTSGTYEQYF. Here the CDR3 DNA reads TGTGCCAGCAGCCAAATGGGGACTAGCGGTACCTACGAGCAGTACTTC.

This rearrangement joins TRBV7-6 to TRBJ2-5, with 11 bases lining up with TRBD1. The end of the DNA is better explained by TRBJ2-7, so the J call may be wrong. This CDR3 comprises 17 residues. Germline values: CDR1 SGHVS, CDR2 FNYEAQ. The CDR3 region has the DNA TGTGCCAGCAGCTTACGGCCCCCAGGGACAGGGGGATACGAGCAGTACTTC. Its translation is CASSLRPPGTGGYEQYF.

The chain combines TRBV28 with TRBJ2-2; tentative D call: TRBD2 (6 bases). Germline CDR1 reads MDHEN; CDR2 reads SYDVKM. The CDR3 extends over 16 amino acids. Trimming stripped 7 bases from V and 2 bases from J, with 17 bases between. DNA for the CDR3: TGTGCCAGCAAAATGAGGGAGGAATTTAACACCGGGGAGCTGTTTTTT. It codes for CASKMREEFNTGELFF.

This clone was picked up one time. J is TRBJ1-6 and V is TRBV30; no clear D gene. The germline gives CDR1 GTSNPN, CDR2 SVGIG (reference sequence). This CDR3 region has 12 residues. V was shortened by 4 bases and J by 7 bases, with 8 bases between the two germline ends. The CDR3 sequence is CAWTLNNSPLHF. The CDR3 nucleotides read TGTGCCTGGACACTCAACAATTCACCCCTCCACTTT.

The DNA of the CDR3 is TGTGCCAGCGGCACAGGGACAGAGACCCAGTACTTC. Translation: CASGTGTETQYF. The gene calls are TRBV28 and TRBJ2-5; D perhaps matches TRBD1 (6 bases). The CDR3 runs 12 residues. The V end lost 8 bases, the J end lost 4 bases, and 11 bases lay between the germline ends. CDR1 MDHEN and CDR2 SYDVKM come from the germline V gene.